Given below is one TCR beta chain in context. Its cognate antigen is unknown. Trimming at V came to 3 bases and at J to 4 bases, leaving 9 bases not matched to a gene. The germline CDR1 and CDR2 sequences are MGHRA and YSYEKL. CDR3 length: 16 residues. RNA transcripts served as the template for amplifying TCR beta CDR3 regions. When the TCR CDR3 underwent first-round RT-PCR, the HTBI primer set was used. TCRdb used MiXCR to reprocess the multiplex PCR reads, holding one entry per CDR3 protein. The table shows a few hundred thousand distinct CDR3 sequences, with about 15% occurring only once. This entry is derived from a study of T cells in Graves' hyperthyroidism and ophthalmopathy. The authors deemed Graves' hyperthyroidism stable absent ophthalmopathy progression within 18 months. Findings and limits, study-wide: Peripheral blood also featured most of the thyroid clonotypes expanded above 0.001. In validation, the model predicted ophthalmopathy. These predictions came a median around 5.9 months before onset. A model of 13 V-J features distinguished ophthalmopathy from stable hyperthyroidism.

The specimen sequenced was blood. The receptor was derived from a woman between 18 and 29 years old with Graves' hyperthyroidism. V gene TRBV4-1 combines with J gene TRBJ1-1; 9 bases align to TRBD1. In nucleotides, the CDR3 is TGCGCCAGCAGCCACGTAACAGGGGGCGAGAGCACTGAAGCTTTCTTT. Translating it yields CASSHVTGGESTEAFF.